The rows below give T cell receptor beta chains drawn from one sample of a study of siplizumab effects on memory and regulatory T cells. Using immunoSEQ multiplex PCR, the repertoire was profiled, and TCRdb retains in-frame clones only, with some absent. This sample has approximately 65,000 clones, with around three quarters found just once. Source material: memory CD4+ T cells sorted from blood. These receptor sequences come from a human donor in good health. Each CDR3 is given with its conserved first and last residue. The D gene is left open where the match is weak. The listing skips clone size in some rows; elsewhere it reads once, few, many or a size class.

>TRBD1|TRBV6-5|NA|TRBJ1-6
CASRPGQVQPLHF
TGTGCCAGCAGACCGGGACAGGTACAACCCCTCCACTTT
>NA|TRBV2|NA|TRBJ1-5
CASSSDSSNQPQHF
TGTGCCAGCAGTTCCGACAGTAGCAATCAGCCCCAGCATTTT
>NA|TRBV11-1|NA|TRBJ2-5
CASSLVTSQGTQYF
TGTGCCAGCAGCTTAGTCACATCCCAGGGGACCCAGTACTTC
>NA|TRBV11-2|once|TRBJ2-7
CASSSTGQPSYEQYF
TGTGCCAGCAGTAGTACAGGCCAACCCTCCTACGAGCAGTACTTC
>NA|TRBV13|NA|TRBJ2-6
CASSLGPGGANVLTF
TGTGCCAGCAGCTTAGGACCTGGTGGGGCCAACGTCCTGACTTTC
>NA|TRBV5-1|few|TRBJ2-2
CASSPTTGSTELFF
TGCGCCAGCAGCCCCACGACAGGTTCTACGGAGCTGTTTTTT
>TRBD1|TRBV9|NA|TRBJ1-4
CASSETGQLNEKLFF
TGTGCCAGCAGCGAAACGGGACAGCTAAATGAAAAACTGTTTTTT
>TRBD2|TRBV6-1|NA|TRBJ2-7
CASRGTSGTYEQYF
TGTGCCAGCAGGGGGACTAGCGGAACCTACGAGCAGTACTTC
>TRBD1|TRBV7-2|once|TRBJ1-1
CASSSRDRGDTEAFF
TGTGCCAGCAGCTCCCGGGACAGGGGCGACACTGAAGCTTTCTTT
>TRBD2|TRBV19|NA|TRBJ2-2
CASRSGRLAVTGELFF
TGTGCCAGTAGGTCGGGGAGGCTAGCGGTCACCGGGGAGCTGTTTTTT
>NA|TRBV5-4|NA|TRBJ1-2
CASSLVESYTF
TGTGCCAGCAGCTTGGTAGAGTCCTACACCTTC
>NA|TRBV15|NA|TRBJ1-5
CATSRDSYSGNQPQHF
TGTGCCACCAGCAGAGACAGTTATAGCGGCAATCAGCCCCAGCATTTT
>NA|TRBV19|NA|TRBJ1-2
CASSYQGWYGYTF
TGTGCCAGTAGCTACCAGGGATGGTATGGCTACACCTTC
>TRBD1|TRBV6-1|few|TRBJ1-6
CASRAGTGVPPLHF
TGTGCCAGCAGGGCCGGGACAGGGGTTCCACCCCTCCACTTT
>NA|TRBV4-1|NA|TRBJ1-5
CASREGQALNQPQHF
TGCGCCAGCCGCGAAGGGCAGGCTCTCAATCAGCCCCAGCATTTT
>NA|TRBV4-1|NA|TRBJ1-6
CASSQFQPGTLSPLHF
TGCGCCAGCAGCCAGTTCCAACCCGGGACACTTTCACCCCTCCACTTT
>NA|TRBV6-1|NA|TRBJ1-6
CASKGPGDNSPLHF
TGTGCCAGCAAGGGACCAGGGGATAATTCACCCCTCCACTTT
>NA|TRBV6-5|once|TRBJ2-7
CASGDSYEQYF
TGTGCCAGCGGGGACTCCTACGAGCAGTACTTC
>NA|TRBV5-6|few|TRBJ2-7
CASSIIRGTYEQYF
TGTGCCAGCAGCATAATACGGGGCACCTACGAGCAGTACTTC
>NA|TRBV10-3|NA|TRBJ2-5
CAISDPRGPQETQYF
TGTGCCATCAGTGATCCGCGGGGACCCCAAGAGACCCAGTACTTC
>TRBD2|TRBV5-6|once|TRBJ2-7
CASSPLAGGGHEQYF
TGTGCCAGCAGCCCCCTAGCGGGGGGCGGCCACGAGCAGTACTTC
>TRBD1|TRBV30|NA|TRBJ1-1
CAWARQGAAFF
TGTGCCTGGGCCCGACAGGGGGCGGCTTTCTTT
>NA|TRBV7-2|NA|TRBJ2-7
CASSLYQTSSYEQYF
TGTGCCAGCAGCTTATACCAGACGAGCTCCTACGAGCAGTACTTC
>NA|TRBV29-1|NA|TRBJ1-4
CSVERGEKLFF
TGCAGCGTTGAGAGGGGAGAAAAACTGTTTTTT
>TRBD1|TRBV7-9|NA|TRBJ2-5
CASSLALRGETQYF
TGTGCCAGCAGCTTAGCGCTCAGGGGGGAGACCCAGTACTTC
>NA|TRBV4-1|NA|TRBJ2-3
CASSQEGGTGYTQYF
TGCGCCAGCAGCCAAGAAGGGGGGACTGGGTATACGCAGTATTTT
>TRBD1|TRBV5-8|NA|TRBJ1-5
CASSSRGQGNQPQHF
TGTGCCAGCAGCTCCAGGGGACAGGGCAATCAGCCCCAGCATTTT
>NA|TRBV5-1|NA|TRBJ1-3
CASSLSLSSGNTIYF
TGCGCCAGCAGCTTGAGTCTAAGCTCTGGAAACACCATATATTTT
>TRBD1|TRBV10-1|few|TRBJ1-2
CASSAAQGVWDYGYTF
TGCGCCAGCAGTGCCGCGCAGGGGGTTTGGGACTATGGCTACACCTTC
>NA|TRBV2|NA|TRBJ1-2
CASSDEATNYGYTF
TGTGCCAGCAGTGACGAGGCTACTAACTATGGCTACACCTTC
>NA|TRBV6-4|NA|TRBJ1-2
CASSAGGGYGYTF
TGTGCCAGCAGTGCCGGGGGGGGATATGGCTACACCTTC
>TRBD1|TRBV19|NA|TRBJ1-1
CASSPTRQGNMNTEAFF
TGTGCCAGTAGCCCTACCCGACAGGGAAACATGAACACTGAAGCTTTCTTT
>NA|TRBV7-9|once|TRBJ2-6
CASSLVGGPPGANVLTF
TGTGCCAGCAGCTTAGTTGGGGGGCCCCCCGGGGCCAACGTCCTGACTTTC
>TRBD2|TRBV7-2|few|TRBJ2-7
CASSLVYGGTYEQYF
TGTGCCAGCAGCTTAGTATACGGGGGGACCTACGAGCAGTACTTC
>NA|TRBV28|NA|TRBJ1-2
CASSLRAFGGYTF
TGTGCCAGCAGTTTAAGGGCATTTGGGGGCTACACCTTC
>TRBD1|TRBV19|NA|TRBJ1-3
CASSSETGSMSSGNTIYF
TGTGCCAGTAGCTCCGAGACAGGGAGTATGTCCTCTGGAAACACCATATATTTT
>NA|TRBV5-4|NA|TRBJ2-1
CASSLGGSSYNEQFF
TGTGCCAGCAGCTTGGGGGGTAGCTCCTACAATGAGCAGTTCTTC
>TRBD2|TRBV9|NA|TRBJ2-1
CASSVSSGGAREQFF
TGTGCCAGCAGCGTTTCTAGCGGGGGGGCCCGGGAGCAGTTCTTC